The 14 T cell receptor beta chains in this list originate from one sample, sequenced in a study of blood T cell repertoires in COVID-19. Clones were read by immunoSEQ multiplex PCR, and TCRdb kept only the in-frame ones, dropping some. In the table there are roughly 170,000 clones, around four fifths of which are singletons. The sample consisted of PBMCs or T cells enriched from blood (not recorded which). These receptor sequences come from a woman aged 45-60 years in a cohort exposed to, infected with or recovered from COVID-19 (not recorded which).

This clone occurred a few times. The chain couples TRBV5-4 to TRBJ1-1; no clear D. The V and J ends lost 4 bases and 1 base respectively, with 14 bases between them. From germline, CDR1 is SGHNT and CDR2 YYREEE (reference sequence). The CDR3 is made up of 15 amino acids. The CDR3 protein is CASSRSQVPNTEAFF. Written as DNA, the CDR3 is TGTGCCAGCAGCCGTTCCCAGGTGCCGAACACTGAAGCTTTCTTT.

The rearrangement links TRBV20-1 to TRBJ1-2; perhaps TRBD1 as D (6 bases). V lost 6 bases, J lost 8 bases, and 13 bases lay in between. This CDR3 is 11 amino acids long. CDR1 DFQATT and CDR2 SNEGSKA come from the germline V gene (reference sequence). CDR3 DNA: TGCAGTGCCCCAGGGGAGGGGGGCTACACCTTC. This translates into CSAPGEGGYTF.

CDR3 in amino acids: CASSPVGGTEAFF. The DNA of the CDR3 is TGTGCCAGCAGCCCCGTGGGGGGAACTGAAGCTTTCTTT. The chain couples TRBV7-9 to TRBJ1-1; D possibly corresponds to TRBD1 (5 bases). The CDR3 totals 13 residues. Germline loops: CDR1 SEHNR, CDR2 FQNEAQ (reference sequence). V was shortened by 5 bases and J by 5 bases, with 12 bases between the two germline ends.

This clone was detected a few times. V is TRBV7-2 and J is TRBJ2-3, with 7 positions matching TRBD2. Germline CDR1 SGHTA, CDR2 FQGNSA. This CDR3 comprises 17 residues. The trim removed 1 base at V and 2 bases at J, leaving 9 bases unmatched. In DNA, the CDR3 is TGTGCCAGCAGCTTAGAGGGGCGGGGGAGACTCACAGATACGCAGTATTTT. Protein sequence: CASSLEGRGRLTDTQYF.

CDR3 DNA: TGCGCCAGCAGCCCGGGGGGTTCTCAGACCCAGTACTTC. The encoded protein is CASSPGGSQTQYF. The J gene is TRBJ2-5, the V gene TRBV4-3; TRBD2 matches 7 bases. Germline V CDR1 and CDR2: LGHNA, YSLEER. With 4 bases clipped from V and 6 bases from J, the junction kept 5 bases outside the gene matches. The CDR3 extends over 13 amino acids.

In nucleotides, the CDR3 is TGTGCCAGCAGCACGACAGGGGGTGATGATGAAAAACTGTTTTTT. Protein sequence: CASSTTGGDDEKLFF. The chain recombines TRBV5-6 with TRBJ1-4; 9 bases match TRBD1. V trimming: 4 bases; J trimming: 6 bases; junction bases outside the gene matches: 7. This CDR3 comprises 15 residues. Germline V CDR1 and CDR2: SGHDT, YYEEEE.

This clone was observed a single time. The genes are TRBV19 and TRBJ1-5, with a weak D call TRBD1 (6 bases). Trimming shortened V by 6 bases and J by 7 bases, and 13 bases separated the two germline ends. The CDR3 extends over 13 amino acids. The V gene's germline CDR1 is LNHDA and CDR2 SQIVND (reference sequence). CDR3 coding DNA: TGTGCCAGTAGGCAGCAGGGGCGGCAGCCCCAGCATTTT. Protein sequence: CASRQQGRQPQHF.

The chain couples TRBV15 to TRBJ2-2; 7 bases match TRBD2. The CDR3 covers 13 residues. CDR1 is LNHNV and CDR2 is YYDKDF in the germline V gene (reference sequence). The trim removed 11 bases at V and 2 bases at J, leaving 5 bases unmatched. The CDR3 DNA sequence: TGTGCCGTCGGGGGGAAAAACACCGGGGAGCTGTTTTTT. Residues: CAVGGKNTGELFF.

This rearrangement joins TRBV19 to TRBJ2-2, with D uncertain. Trimming left V 5 bases short and J 6 bases short, with 7 bases between. Germline lookup yields CDR1 LNHDA and CDR2 SQIVND (reference sequence). The CDR3 consists of 12 residues. The CDR3 DNA reads as TGTGCCAGTAGTCCCCAGGCCGGGGAGCTGTTTTTT. Protein sequence: CASSPQAGELFF.

This rearrangement joins TRBV19 to TRBJ1-3; 7 positions agree with TRBD1. CDR1 is LNHDA, CDR2 SQIVND, per germline (reference sequence). V was pared by 5 bases and J by 0 bases, with 7 bases of the junction left unmatched. CDR3 length: 16 residues. CDR3: CASSGTDRYSGNTIYF. The CDR3 coding sequence is TGTGCCAGTAGTGGGACAGACCGGTACTCTGGAAACACCATATATTTT. The whole variable domain, filled in from reference TRBV19 and TRBJ1-3, reads DGGITQSPKYLFRKEGQNVTLSCEQNLNHDAMYWYRQDPGQGLRLIYYSQIVNDFQKGDIAEGYSVSREKKESFPLTVTSAQKNPTAFYLCASSGTDRYSGNTIYFGEGSWLTVV.

This clone came up a few times. V is TRBV19 and J is TRBJ2-1; no definite D call. The CDR3 is 13 residues long. The germline gives CDR1 LNHDA, CDR2 SQIVND (reference sequence). Between the trimmed V and J ends, which lost 3 bases and 0 bases, there was a span of 3 bases. The CDR3 region has the DNA TGTGCCAGTAGTATCAGCTCCTACAATGAGCAGTTCTTC. Protein product: CASSISSYNEQFF.

The V and J genes are TRBV5-1 and TRBJ1-2; the match to TRBD1 covers 11 bases. The CDR3 totals 15 residues. The trim removed 3 bases at V and 7 bases at J, leaving 8 bases unmatched. Germline CDR1 reads SGHRS; CDR2 reads YFSETQ. The CDR3 sequence: CASSSTTGTGGGYTF. CDR3 coding DNA: TGCGCCAGCAGCTCAACTACCGGGACAGGGGGTGGCTACACCTTC.

This chain connects TRBV19 to TRBJ2-2; possibly TRBD2 for D (6 bases). The V gene lost 5 bases and the J gene lost 0 bases, with 13 bases spanning the gap. This CDR3 is built from 16 residues. The germline V gene encodes CDR1 LNHDA and CDR2 SQIVND (reference sequence). Here the CDR3 DNA reads TGTGCCAGTAGTTTACAAGGGACTCCGAACACCGGGGAGCTGTTTTTT. Translated: CASSLQGTPNTGELFF.

The chain uses TRBV7-6 and TRBJ1-2; D is uncertain. V lost 5 bases, J lost 1 base, and 14 bases lay in between. This CDR3 has 15 amino acids. Germline V CDR1 and CDR2: SGHVS, FNYEAQ. The CDR3 nucleotides are TGTGCCAGCAGCCCCGGAATCACTATTAACTATGGCTACACCTTC. Translation gives CASSPGITINYGYTF.